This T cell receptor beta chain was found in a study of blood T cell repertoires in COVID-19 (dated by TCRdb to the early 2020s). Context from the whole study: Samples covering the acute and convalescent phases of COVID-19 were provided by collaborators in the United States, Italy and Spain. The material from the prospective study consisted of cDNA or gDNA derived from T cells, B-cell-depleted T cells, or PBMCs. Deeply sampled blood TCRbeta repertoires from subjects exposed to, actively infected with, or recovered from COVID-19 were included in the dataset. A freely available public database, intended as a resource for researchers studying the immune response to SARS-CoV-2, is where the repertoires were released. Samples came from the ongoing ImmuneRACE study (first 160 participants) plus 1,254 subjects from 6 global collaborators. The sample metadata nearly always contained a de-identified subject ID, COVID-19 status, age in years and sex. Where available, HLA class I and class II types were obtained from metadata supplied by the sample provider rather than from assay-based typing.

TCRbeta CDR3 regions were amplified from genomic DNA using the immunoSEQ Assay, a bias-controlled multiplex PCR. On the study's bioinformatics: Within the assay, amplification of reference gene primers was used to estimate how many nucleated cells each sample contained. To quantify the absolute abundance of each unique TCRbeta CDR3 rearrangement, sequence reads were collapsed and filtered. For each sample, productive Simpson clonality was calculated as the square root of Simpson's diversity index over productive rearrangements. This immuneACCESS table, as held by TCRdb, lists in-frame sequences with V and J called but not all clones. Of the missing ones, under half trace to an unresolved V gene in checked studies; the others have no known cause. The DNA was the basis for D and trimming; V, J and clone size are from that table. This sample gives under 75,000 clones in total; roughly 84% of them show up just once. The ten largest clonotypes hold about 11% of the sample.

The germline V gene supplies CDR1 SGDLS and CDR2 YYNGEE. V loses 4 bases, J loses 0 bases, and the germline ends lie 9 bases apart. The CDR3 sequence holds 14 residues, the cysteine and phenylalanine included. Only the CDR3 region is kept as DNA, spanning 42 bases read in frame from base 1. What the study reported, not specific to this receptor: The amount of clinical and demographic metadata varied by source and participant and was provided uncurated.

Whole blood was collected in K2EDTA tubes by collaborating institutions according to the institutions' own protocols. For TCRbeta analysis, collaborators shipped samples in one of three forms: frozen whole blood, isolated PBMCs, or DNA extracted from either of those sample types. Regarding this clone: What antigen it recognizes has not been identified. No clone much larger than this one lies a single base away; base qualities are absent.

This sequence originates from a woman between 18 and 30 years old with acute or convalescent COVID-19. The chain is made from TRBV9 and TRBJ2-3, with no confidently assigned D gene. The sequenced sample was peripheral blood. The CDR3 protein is CASSPTFSTDTQYF. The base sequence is TGTGCCAGCAGCCCAACTTTTAGCACAGATACGCAGTATTTT.